The T cell receptor beta chain under discussion was sequenced for a study of response to subunit inactivated influenza vaccine. General study results and limits: Each seasonal influenza vaccination recruits few new T cells, the authors suggested.

The CDR3 length is 15 residues. Trimming removed 5 bases at V and 4 bases at J, with 16 bases between. The germline V gene has CDR1 SEHNR and CDR2 FQNEAQ (reference sequence). Note on this clonotype: What it recognizes is unknown.

Each CDR3 protein gets one entry after TCRdb re-called the RT-PCR reads with MiXCR. The sample contains about 650,000 distinct CDR3 sequences, about a sixth of which appear only once. V gene TRBV7-9 combines with J gene TRBJ2-3; D is possibly TRBD2 (7 bases). This sample comprised PBMCs from blood, obtained roughly 12 days after vaccination. This sequence was found in a man in his fifties or sixties who received an inactivated influenza vaccine. The CDR3 nucleotides read TGTGCCAGCAGCGGGGGGGCCGGGATCTCAGATACGCAGTATTTT. Residues: CASSGGAGISDTQYF.